Presented here are 15 T cell receptor beta chains from one specimen sequenced in a study of identical twins. TCRdb processed the 5' RACE reads anew with MiXCR; each CDR3 protein has one entry. Of a few hundred thousand distinct CDR3 sequences in the sample, roughly 9.9% are singletons; the top ten hold 2.5% to 3.5%. These data were also reused for a study on yellow fever vaccine responses in identical twins.

The sequenced sample was PBMCs. The receptors stem from a woman under 30 in good health.

This clonotype was observed a few times. The rearrangement uses TRBV20-1 and TRBJ1-1; D unresolved. V was trimmed by 3 bases and J by 4 bases, leaving 9 bases between them. This CDR3 spans 12 amino acids. The V gene's germline CDR1 is DFQATT and CDR2 SNEGSKA (reference sequence). CDR3 residues: CSASSQFTEAFF. The CDR3 coding sequence is TGCAGTGCTAGCAGCCAATTCACTGAAGCTTTCTTT.

This chain joins TRBV7-9 and TRBJ2-2; D remains ambiguous. Germline values: CDR1 SEHNR, CDR2 FQNEAQ (reference sequence). The CDR3 covers 17 residues. The V and J ends lost 0 bases and 1 base respectively, with 12 bases between them. The DNA of the CDR3 is TGTGCCAGCAGCTTAGCTAGCCTAGTATTGAACACCGGGGAGCTGTTTTTT. Translation gives CASSLASLVLNTGELFF.

This clonotype was picked up many times. CDR3 in DNA: TGTGCCAGCAGCCGAGGGAGGGGGGACAGGGCTATCTATGGCTACACCTTC. Encoded protein: CASSRGRGDRAIYGYTF. The chain couples TRBV7-2 to TRBJ1-2; 9 nucleotides agree with TRBD1. There are 17 residues in the CDR3. Germline V gene data show CDR1 as SGHTA and CDR2 as FQGNSA. Trimming cost V 5 bases and J 4 bases; bases outside gene matches: 14.

V is TRBV4-1 and J is TRBJ2-5; no definite D call. Looked up from germline, CDR1 is MGHRA and CDR2 is YSYEKL. This CDR3 has 15 residues. The V and J ends lost 3 bases and 4 bases respectively, with 15 bases between them. The CDR3 spells CASSHRSGGPETQYF. CDR3 coding DNA: TGCGCCAGCAGCCACCGGTCGGGTGGGCCAGAGACCCAGTACTTC.

This clonotype has a count of ten or more. The chain carries TRBV6-2 or TRBV6-3 and TRBJ2-2, with D perhaps being TRBD1 or TRBD2 (5 bases each). V lost 5 bases and J 1 base, leaving 11 bases between the germline ends. The CDR3 has 15 residues. Germline loops: CDR1 MNHEY, CDR2 SVGEGT. The CDR3 reads CASSGLTVNTGELFF. CDR3 in DNA: TGTGCCAGCAGTGGACTGACAGTGAACACCGGGGAGCTGTTTTTT.

The genes are TRBV12-3 or TRBV12-4 and TRBJ2-5; maybe TRBD1 (5 bases). V shed 4 bases and J shed 2 bases, with 11 bases lying between them. The CDR3 runs to 14 residues. For the CDR3, the DNA is TGTGCCAGCAGTTCCAGGACACAGCAAGAGACCCAGTACTTC. This sequence encodes CASSSRTQQETQYF.

This clonotype has only a few counts. This sequence joins TRBV29-1 and TRBJ2-1; no clear D. Germline CDR1 reads SQVTM; CDR2 reads ANQGSEA. CDR3 length: 16 amino acids. Between the trimmed V and J ends, which lost 1 base and 0 bases, there was a span of 13 bases. Here the CDR3 DNA reads TGCAGCGTTGAAGGGCTTATTTCAAGCTCCTACAATGAGCAGTTCTTC. Translated, it gives CSVEGLISSSYNEQFF.

The chain is built from TRBV12-3 or TRBV12-4 and TRBJ2-1; 8 positions agree with TRBD2. CDR3 length equals 16 residues. V lost 0 bases, J lost 4 bases, and 5 bases stayed unmatched. CDR3 region: CASSLAAGGGYNEQFF. CDR3 sequence (DNA): TGTGCCAGCAGTTTAGCCGCGGGGGGCGGGTACAATGAGCAGTTCTTC.

V gene TRBV4-1 combines with J gene TRBJ2-6; 8 bases agree with TRBD2. This CDR3 has 21 residues. Germline V gene sequence: CDR1 MGHRA, CDR2 YSYEKL. Losses at the gene ends were 0 bases for V and 0 bases for J; bases not matched to a gene: 13. CDR3 region: CASSQDSWWVAGNSGANVLTF. CDR3 in DNA: TGCGCCAGCAGCCAAGATTCTTGGTGGGTAGCGGGAAACTCTGGGGCCAACGTCCTGACTTTC.

At least ten counts were recorded for this clonotype. The chain combines TRBV29-1 with TRBJ2-1; no clear D gene. Deletions cut 7 bases from V and 8 bases from J, with 12 bases between. The CDR3 covers 11 residues. The germline V gene has CDR1 SQVTM and CDR2 ANQGSEA. CDR3 in amino acids: CSGMFGYEQFF. The CDR3 region has the DNA TGCAGCGGTATGTTTGGATATGAGCAGTTCTTC.

This clonotype has ten or more counts. The gene calls are TRBV4-2 and TRBJ2-4; tentative D call: TRBD2 (6 bases). This CDR3 spans 16 amino acids. Germline-derived CDR1 and CDR2 are LGHNA and YNFKEQ. The V gene lost 0 bases and the J gene lost 2 bases, with 11 bases spanning the gap. The CDR3 DNA sequence: TGTGCCAGCAGCCAAGAGCTAGGCGGGACCAAAAACATTCAGTACTTC. Amino acid sequence: CASSQELGGTKNIQYF.

V usage is TRBV18 and J usage is TRBJ2-5; the D gene is possibly TRBD1 (7 bases). The V gene lost 3 bases and the J gene lost 4 bases, with 12 bases spanning the gap. CDR1 is KGHSH, CDR2 LQKENI, per germline. This CDR3 is 14 amino acids long. The DNA for the CDR3 is TGTGCCAGCTCACCGTGGCAGGGGGGAGAGACCCAGTACTTC. Its protein is CASSPWQGGETQYF.

This clonotype was picked up many times. This chain joins TRBV24-1 and TRBJ2-2; no definite D call. The CDR3 spans 16 residues. The germline V and J ends were trimmed by 0 bases and 0 bases, with 7 bases remaining between them. Germline values: CDR1 KGHDR, CDR2 SFDVKD. The CDR3 DNA is TGTGCCACCAGTGATTTGGCCAGCCCGAACACCGGGGAGCTGTTTTTT. Translation: CATSDLASPNTGELFF.

This clonotype was picked up a small number of times. This sequence joins TRBV6-2 or TRBV6-3 and TRBJ2-5; D possibly corresponds to TRBD2 (6 bases). The ends were cut back, 6 bases at V and 5 bases at J, with 16 bases in the middle. Germline V CDR1 and CDR2: MNHEY, SVGEGT. The CDR3 is 14 amino acids. CDR3 sequence: CASSPWTIWETQYF. The CDR3 DNA sequence: TGTGCCAGCAGCCCATGGACTATTTGGGAGACCCAGTACTTC.

In its sample, this clonotype was seen a few times. This sequence joins TRBV12-3 or TRBV12-4 and TRBJ1-1, with D possibly TRBD1 on 5 matching bases. V was cut by 3 bases and J by 3 bases, with 8 bases left in between. This CDR3 comprises 13 residues. CDR3 nucleotide sequence: TGTGCCAGCAGTTTGGTCAGGGACACTGAAGCTTTCTTT. It specifies CASSLVRDTEAFF.